Included here is one T cell receptor beta chain sequence, with context. The table came from immunoSEQ multiplex PCR; TCRdb's copy has only in-frame clones and leaves some out. This table holds around 200,000 clones, approximately 87% found once. These data belong to a study of blood T cell repertoires in COVID-19. This clonotype was obtained from a man aged 65-85 years with active or convalescent COVID-19. Source material: peripheral blood.

The CDR3 bases are TGTGCCAGCAGCTTAGGCCAGAATAATGAAAAACTGTTTTTT. It encodes CASSLGQNNEKLFF. V is TRBV7-9 and J is TRBJ1-4; D is unresolved. Trimming left V 1 base short and J 4 bases short, with 7 bases between. Looked up from germline, CDR1 is SEHNR and CDR2 is FQNEAQ (reference sequence). CDR3 length: 14 residues.